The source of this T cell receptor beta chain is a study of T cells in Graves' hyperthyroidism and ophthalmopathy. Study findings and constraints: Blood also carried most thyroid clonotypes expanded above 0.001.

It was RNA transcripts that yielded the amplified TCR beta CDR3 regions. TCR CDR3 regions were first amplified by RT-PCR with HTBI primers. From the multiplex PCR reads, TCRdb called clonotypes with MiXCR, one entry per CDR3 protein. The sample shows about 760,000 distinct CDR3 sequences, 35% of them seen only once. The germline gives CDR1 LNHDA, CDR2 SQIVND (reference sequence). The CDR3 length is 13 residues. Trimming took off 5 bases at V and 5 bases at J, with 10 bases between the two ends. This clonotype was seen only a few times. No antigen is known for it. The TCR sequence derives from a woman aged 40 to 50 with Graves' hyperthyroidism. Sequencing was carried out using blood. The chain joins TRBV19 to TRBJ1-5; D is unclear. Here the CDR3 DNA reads TGTGCCAGTAGTGGATTCGGTCATCAGCCCCAGCATTTT. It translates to CASSGFGHQPQHF. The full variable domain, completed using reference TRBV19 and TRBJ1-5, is DGGITQSPKYLFRKEGQNVTLSCEQNLNHDAMYWYRQDPGQGLRLIYYSQIVNDFQKGDIAEGYSVSREKKESFPLTVTSAQKNPTAFYLCASSGFGHQPQHFGDGTRLSIL.